The next 32 T cell receptor beta chains were all read from a single sample in a study of CD8 T cells in Susac syndrome. Reverse transcription of roughly 0.5 to 1 ug RNA was carried out with random hexamers. MiXCR, applied by TCRdb to the immunoSEQ multiplex PCR reads, yields one record per CDR3 protein. The sample has roughly 150,000 distinct CDR3 sequences, under 97% seen once; the top ten hold about 0.08%. The sequenced material came from CD4+ T cells from PBMCs. These receptors were obtained from a human donor with Susac syndrome.

This chain joins TRBV5-1 and TRBJ2-1; TRBD1 agrees at 10 bases. The CDR3 consists of 18 residues. J lost 2 bases, V lost 4 bases, and 12 bases had no gene match. CDR1 and CDR2 from the germline V gene are SGHRS and YFSETQ. CDR3 nucleotides: TGCGCCAGCAGCAAGGGACAGGGGCTAAGCGCGCCCTACAATGAGCAGTTCTTC. It encodes CASSKGQGLSAPYNEQFF.

This chain links TRBV12-3 or TRBV12-4 with TRBJ2-1, with 8 bases lining up with TRBD1. This CDR3 has 15 amino acids. V dropped 2 bases and J dropped 6; count of bases not matched to a gene: 6. The DNA of the CDR3 is TGTGCCAGCAGTTTATCCCCGGGACAGGTCAATGAGCAGTTCTTC. It specifies CASSLSPGQVNEQFF.

This chain links TRBV10-2 with TRBJ1-1, with TRBD1 matching over 8 bases. This CDR3 comprises 13 residues. CDR1 and CDR2 from the germline V gene are WSHSY and SAAADI. J lost 4 bases, V lost 6 bases, and 4 bases had no gene match. DNA for the CDR3: TGCGCCAGCAGACAAGACAGGGGCACTGAAGCTTTCTTT. Translation gives CASRQDRGTEAFF.

The chain couples TRBV10-3 to TRBJ1-2; D is undetermined. Per germline, CDR1 ENHRY and CDR2 SYGVKD. V was trimmed by 7 bases and J by 8 bases, leaving 11 bases between them. There are 11 residues in the CDR3. CDR3 DNA: TGTGCCATCAACGACCTCCGGGGCTACACCTTC. It is translated as CAINDLRGYTF.

The chain links TRBV28 to TRBJ1-2, with D perhaps matching TRBD1 (5 bases). The CDR3 spans 12 residues. Germline CDR1 reads MDHEN; CDR2 reads SYDVKM. Trimming removed 2 bases from V and 5 bases from J, with 6 bases in between. The CDR3 protein is CASSLTGYGYTF. The CDR3 nucleotides read TGTGCCAGCAGTTTAACAGGATATGGCTACACCTTC.

The chain combines TRBV20-1 with TRBJ2-7; weak D call: TRBD1 (5 bases). Trimming removed 3 bases from V and 2 bases from J, with 14 bases in between. This CDR3 region has 14 residues. Germline CDR1 DFQATT, CDR2 SNEGSKA (reference sequence). The CDR3 DNA is TGCAGTGCTAGCGAGACAGCCAACCCCTACGAGCAGTACTTC. It encodes CSASETANPYEQYF.

This clonotype was observed once. The chain carries TRBV29-1 and TRBJ2-3; 7 nucleotides align to TRBD2. The germline CDR1 and CDR2 sequences are SQVTM and ANQGSEA. The CDR3 covers 14 residues. V dropped 1 base and J dropped 1; count of bases not matched to a gene: 2. For the CDR3, the DNA is TGCAGCGTTGAAGGGGAGGGTGGCACAGATACGCAGTATTTT. This codes for CSVEGEGGTDTQYF.

The chain recombines TRBV24-1 with TRBJ2-1, with 12 positions matching TRBD2. V gave up 0 bases and J gave up 5 bases; unmatched junction bases: 7. The CDR3 is 18 residues long. Germline lookup yields CDR1 KGHDR and CDR2 SFDVKD. The DNA for the CDR3 is TGTGCCACCAGTGATTTGGACCTTACTAGCGGGGGGAACAATGAGCAGTTCTTC. Residues: CATSDLDLTSGGNNEQFF.

A few counts support this clonotype. This chain links TRBV6-2 or TRBV6-3 with TRBJ2-5; D perhaps matches TRBD1 (5 bases). CDR3 length equals 11 residues. The V end was cut by 9 bases, the J end by 4 bases, with 9 bases between. Looked up from germline, CDR1 is MNHEY and CDR2 is SVGEGT. The CDR3 reads CASGHGETQYF. CDR3 nucleotide sequence: TGTGCCAGTGGACATGGAGAGACCCAGTACTTC.

This chain links TRBV9 with TRBJ2-1; 9 positions agree with TRBD1. Germline CDR1 and CDR2: SGDLS and YYNGEE. This CDR3 comprises 15 residues. V trimming: 3 bases; J trimming: 0 bases; junction bases outside the gene matches: 1. The CDR3 bases are TGTGCCAGCAGCGCGGACAGGGGCTCCTACAATGAGCAGTTCTTC. It codes for CASSADRGSYNEQFF.

The chain has TRBV29-1 and TRBJ2-5, with D perhaps matching TRBD1 (7 bases). The ends were cut back, 6 bases at V and 4 bases at J, with 18 bases in the middle. The CDR3 spans 14 residues. Germline V gene data show CDR1 as SQVTM and CDR2 as ANQGSEA. CDR3 nucleotide sequence: TGCAGCGTGACCCGGACAGGAGGGTTAGAGACCCAGTACTTC. It encodes CSVTRTGGLETQYF.

The chain joins TRBV14 to TRBJ2-1; a possible D gene is TRBD1 (6 bases). The CDR3 totals 19 residues. Looked up from germline, CDR1 is SGHDN and CDR2 is FVKESK. Trimming took 1 base from V and 1 from J, leaving 20 bases between them. The CDR3 is CASSQVNRVVVVSYNEQFF. The CDR3 DNA reads TGTGCCAGCAGCCAAGTAAACAGGGTGGTCGTGGTATCCTACAATGAGCAGTTCTTC.

Here the CDR3 reads CASSEGLAGTQYF. The CDR3 nucleotides read TGTGCCAGCAGCGAGGGACTAGCGGGGACCCAGTACTTC. The rearrangement joins TRBV7-3 to TRBJ2-5; the match to TRBD2 covers 12 bases. CDR1 is SGHTA and CDR2 is FQGTGA in the germline V gene. The CDR3 covers 13 residues. J was trimmed by 7 bases and V by 5 bases; bases with no gene match: 2.

The chain uses TRBV15 and TRBJ1-1; D perhaps matches TRBD1 (5 bases). Germline V CDR1 and CDR2: LNHNV, YYDKDF (reference sequence). This CDR3 spans 15 amino acids. Trimming left V 8 bases short and J 5 bases short, with 21 bases between. This CDR3 is CATGRQTGSRTEAFF. The CDR3 DNA follows: TGTGCCACCGGACGCCAAACAGGAAGTCGGACTGAAGCTTTCTTT.

This sequence joins TRBV20-1 and TRBJ2-5; 10 positions match TRBD2. Per the germline V gene, CDR1 is DFQATT and CDR2 is SNEGSKA (reference sequence). The length of the CDR3 is 13 residues. CDR3 loop: CRADTSGIETQYF. The CDR3 DNA sequence: TGCAGAGCGGATACTAGCGGGATTGAGACCCAGTACTTC.

The rearrangement uses TRBV29-1 and TRBJ1-2; D is uncertain. V was shortened by 7 bases and J by 4 bases, with 19 bases between the two germline ends. Germline CDR1 and CDR2: SQVTM and ANQGSEA. This CDR3 region has 14 residues. The CDR3 nucleotides are TGCAGCGGAAAAAGTGGCCCCTCTGCCTATGGCTACACCTTC. This gives the protein CSGKSGPSAYGYTF.

The chain couples TRBV4-1 to TRBJ2-7; no definite D call. The germline gives CDR1 MGHRA, CDR2 YSYEKL. V was trimmed by 1 base and J by 0 bases, leaving 13 bases between them. This CDR3 is built from 16 residues. The CDR3 spells CASSQVFRSPSYEQYF. In DNA, the CDR3 is TGCGCCAGCAGCCAAGTTTTCCGGAGCCCCTCCTACGAGCAGTACTTC.

The J gene is TRBJ2-1, the V gene TRBV29-1; no definite D call. V was shortened by 7 bases and J by 0 bases, with 13 bases between the two germline ends. The CDR3 consists of 14 residues. The V gene's germline CDR1 is SQVTM and CDR2 ANQGSEA. The CDR3 DNA is TGCAGCGCCGGGCCCTTGAACTCCTACAATGAGCAGTTCTTC. Translating gives CSAGPLNSYNEQFF.

The chain is built from TRBV20-1 and TRBJ2-3; D gene uncertain. This CDR3 comprises 12 residues. V was cut by 8 bases and J by 2 bases, with 11 bases left in between. The germline V gene has CDR1 DFQATT and CDR2 SNEGSKA (reference sequence). CDR3 residues: CSSRDITDTQYF. The CDR3 DNA sequence: TGCAGTTCAAGGGATATCACAGATACGCAGTATTTT.

The V and J genes are TRBV20-1 and TRBJ2-2, with a possible D match to TRBD2 (6 bases). V was shortened by 3 bases and J by 8 bases, with 16 bases between the two germline ends. The V gene's germline CDR1 is DFQATT and CDR2 SNEGSKA (reference sequence). The CDR3 extends over 14 amino acids. DNA of the CDR3: TGCAGTGCTAGGGGGGACTTGGATGGTGGGGAGCTGTTTTTT. It yields the protein CSARGDLDGGELFF.

The CDR3 sequence: CASSMAGAGYNEQFF. DNA for the CDR3: TGTGCCAGTAGTATGGCGGGAGCCGGATACAATGAGCAGTTCTTC. The chain combines TRBV19 with TRBJ2-1; 7 bases agree with TRBD2. This CDR3 region has 15 residues. Trimming cost V 3 bases and J 4 bases; bases outside gene matches: 6. Germline V lookup: CDR1 LNHDA, CDR2 SQIVND (reference sequence).

The chain recombines TRBV14 with TRBJ1-2; TRBD1 matches 9 bases. The V and J ends lost 3 bases and 1 base, in that order; junction bases with no gene match: 3. Germline V lookup: CDR1 SGHDN, CDR2 FVKESK. This CDR3 spans 15 amino acids. In DNA form, the CDR3 reads TGTGCCAGCAGCCATGCGGGACAGGGTAACTATGGCTACACCTTC. This gives the protein CASSHAGQGNYGYTF.

This chain links TRBV5-1 with TRBJ2-5, with D perhaps matching TRBD1 or TRBD2 (5 bases each). The CDR3 has 13 amino acids. V lost 5 bases to trimming and J lost 3 bases, with 11 bases between them. In germline, CDR1 is SGHRS, CDR2 YFSETQ. CDR3 coding DNA: TGCGCCAGCAGACCCGGGACGGAAGAGACCCAGTACTTC. It is translated as CASRPGTEETQYF.

The J gene is TRBJ2-3, the V gene TRBV4-2, with 11 bases aligning to TRBD2. With V trimmed by 6 bases and J by 2 bases, 4 bases remained unmatched. CDR1 LGHNA and CDR2 YNFKEQ come from the germline V gene. This CDR3 is 15 amino acids long. The CDR3 sequence: CASRLTSGNTDTQYF. CDR3 sequence (DNA): TGTGCCAGCAGGTTGACTAGCGGGAACACAGATACGCAGTATTTT.

This chain joins TRBV29-1 and TRBJ2-1; no clear D. Germline CDR1 and CDR2: SQVTM and ANQGSEA. CDR3 length: 12 amino acids. CDR3 loop: CSPTFGSNEQFF. CDR3 bases: TGCAGTCCCACATTCGGGTCCAATGAGCAGTTCTTC.

CDR3 sequence reads: CASSVALTTGELFF. CDR3 nucleotides: TGTGCCAGCAGCGTAGCCTTAACAACCGGGGAGCTGTTTTTT. The rearrangement links TRBV9 to TRBJ2-2; D uncertain. The CDR3 length is 14 residues. Germline-derived CDR1 and CDR2 are SGDLS and YYNGEE. Trimming cost V 0 bases and J 5 bases, with 8 bases left between them.

This clonotype appeared a few times. The chain joins TRBV4-2 to TRBJ2-2; either TRBD1 or TRBD2 may supply D (5 bases each). The CDR3 is made up of 15 amino acids. Germline CDR1 LGHNA, CDR2 YNFKEQ. Trimming removed 3 bases at V and 4 bases at J, with 12 bases between. The DNA of the CDR3 is TGTGCCAGCAGCCACGGGACCTCCCCCACCGGGGAGCTGTTTTTT. It specifies CASSHGTSPTGELFF.

The chain is built from TRBV5-1 and TRBJ1-5, with D maybe TRBD1 (5 bases). The CDR3 covers 15 residues. Trimming pared 2 bases from V and 1 base from J, leaving 10 bases between. CDR1 is SGHRS, CDR2 YFSETQ, per germline. For the CDR3, the DNA is TGCGCCAGCAGCTTAGCAGGGCAAAGCAATCAGCCCCAGCATTTT. This codes for CASSLAGQSNQPQHF.

The rearrangement links TRBV9 to TRBJ2-1; maybe TRBD1 (6 bases). In germline, CDR1 is SGDLS, CDR2 YYNGEE. The CDR3 consists of 15 residues. Trimming cost V 1 base and J 0 bases, with 8 bases left between them. The CDR3 loop reads CASSVQGNSYNEQFF. CDR3 sequence (DNA): TGTGCCAGCAGCGTACAGGGGAACTCCTACAATGAGCAGTTCTTC.

CDR3 sequence: CSAPRGAGGLNYGYTF. The CDR3 DNA follows: TGCAGTGCCCCCAGGGGGGCAGGGGGCCTTAACTATGGCTACACCTTC. V gene TRBV20-1 combines with J gene TRBJ1-2, with 8 bases aligning to TRBD1. The CDR3 runs 16 residues. The J segment lost 1 base and the V segment lost 6 bases, leaving 13 bases of the junction unmatched. The V gene's germline CDR1 is DFQATT and CDR2 SNEGSKA (reference sequence).

The chain is built from TRBV13 and TRBJ2-2; TRBD1 aligns across 7 bases. This CDR3 contains 15 residues. Losses at the gene ends were 5 bases for V and 5 bases for J; bases not matched to a gene: 8. Germline assignment: CDR1 PRHDT and CDR2 FYEKMQ (reference sequence). CDR3 amino acids: CASSNRQGWTGELFF. For the CDR3, the DNA is TGTGCCAGCAGCAATCGACAGGGTTGGACCGGGGAGCTGTTTTTT.

The chain uses TRBV5-1 and TRBJ1-5; D is unclear. Germline CDR1 reads SGHRS; CDR2 reads YFSETQ. V dropped 0 bases and J dropped 5 bases, with 9 bases sitting between them. The CDR3 sequence is 14 residues long. The CDR3 DNA follows: TGCGCCAGCAGCTTGGGGGTGTCGGATCAGCCCCAGCATTTT. It yields the protein CASSLGVSDQPQHF.